This T cell receptor beta chain was retrieved from a study of cytomegalovirus exposure and HLA in healthy donors. With 60 Vbeta and 13 Jbeta primers, the PCR was carried out. Produced via immunoSEQ multiplex PCR; TCRdb's table is partial and in-frame only. The sample includes about 100,000 clones, approximately 73% of them seen just once. Germline CDR1 is KGHSH and CDR2 is LQKENI. With V trimmed by 3 bases and J by 8 bases, 11 bases remained unmatched. This CDR3 is built from 17 residues. This clone was seen only once. The receptor's source is a woman in her fifties or sixties in good health and CMV-seropositive. The chain employs TRBV18 and TRBJ2-4, with 12 bases aligning to TRBD1. Sample: PBMCs. The CDR3 spells CASSPVRDRGLGDIQYF. In DNA, the CDR3 is TGTGCCAGCTCACCCGTCCGGGACAGGGGGCTTGGGGACATTCAGTACTTC.